This TCR beta chain stems from a study of STAT5B mutations in CD4+ large granular lymphocyte leukemia. Regarding the study as a whole: Top patient clones used TRBV06 genes more often: 8/27 versus 2/35 in controls. Without putative leukemic clones, patient CD4-sorted repertoires remained more clonal than healthy CD4+ repertoires.

Using immunoSEQ multiplex PCR, the repertoire was profiled, and TCRdb retains in-frame clones only, with some absent. The sample holds around 28,000 clones, about three quarters seen once. Healthy controls were blood donor buffy coats. Regarding this clone: Its antigen is not identified.

There are 16 residues in the CDR3. With 3 bases clipped from V and 7 bases from J, the junction kept 11 bases outside the gene matches. In germline, CDR1 is MDHEN, CDR2 SYDVKM. The specimen sequenced was CD4+ T cells from blood buffy coats. This receptor was identified in a human donor in good health. The chain employs TRBV28 and TRBJ2-1, with 8 bases identical to TRBD1. The chain's CDR3 is CASSFLDRGSYNEQFF. Written as DNA, the CDR3 is TGTGCCAGCAGTTTCCTTGACAGGGGAAGTTATAATGAGCAGTTCTTC.